The next 16 T cell receptor beta chains were all read from a single sample in a study of response to subunit inactivated influenza vaccine. Via MiXCR, TCRdb re-called the RT-PCR reads, giving one row per CDR3 protein. The table lists about 570,000 distinct CDR3 sequences, approximately 11% of them singletons. The data were also submitted as part of a second study, on T cells expressing NK-cell markers. This second report adds: As the method of synthesis, 5'RACE template switching with UMIs yielded TCR beta cDNA.

The source material was PBMCs from blood, sampled on the day of vaccination. The origin of the receptors is a man in his fifties who received an inactivated influenza vaccine.

This clonotype was seen ten or more times. The chain couples TRBV20-1 to TRBJ2-2; either TRBD1 or TRBD2 may fit D (6 bases each). This CDR3 comprises 16 residues. V shed 6 bases and J shed 4 bases, with 21 bases lying between them. Germline V gene data show CDR1 as DFQATT and CDR2 as SNEGSKA (reference sequence). The CDR3 reads CSAAPGSKGGTGELFF. DNA of the CDR3: TGCAGTGCGGCGCCAGGGTCAAAGGGGGGCACCGGGGAGCTGTTTTTT.

This clonotype appeared a few times. The chain couples TRBV5-1 to TRBJ2-7; 9 bases align to TRBD1. V shed 3 bases, J shed 3 bases, and the junction held 4 bases outside the gene matches. The CDR3 runs 14 residues. Germline CDR1 is SGHRS and CDR2 is YFSETQ. The CDR3 loop is CASSSETGGYEQYF. The CDR3 DNA reads as TGCGCCAGCAGCTCGGAGACAGGGGGCTACGAGCAGTACTTC. Together with reference TRBV5-1 and TRBJ2-7, the CDR3 gives the full variable domain: KAGVTQTPRYLIKTRGQQVTLSCSPISGHRSVSWYQQTPGQGLQFLFEYFSETQRNKGNFPGRFSGRQFSNSRSEMNVSTLELGDSALYLCASSSETGGYEQYFGPGTRLTVT.

In this sample, this clonotype turned up a few times. This sequence joins TRBV5-5 and TRBJ2-7, with D possibly called TRBD1 or TRBD2 (5 bases each). Germline CDR1 and CDR2: SGHKS and YYEKEE (reference sequence). V was pared by 4 bases and J by 1 base, with 12 bases between. The CDR3 length is 14 residues. The CDR3 region has the DNA TGTGCCAGCAGCCGGGACGGCTTTTCCTACGAGCAGTACTTC. It specifies CASSRDGFSYEQYF. Complete variable domain (other parts from reference TRBV5-5 and TRBJ2-7): DAGVTQSPTHLIKTRGQQVTLRCSPISGHKSVSWYQQVLGQGPQFIFQYYEKEERGRGNFPDRFSARQFPNYSSELNVNALLLGDSALYLCASSRDGFSYEQYFGPGTRLTVT.

The rearrangement joins TRBV9 to TRBJ2-6, with D uncertain. The CDR3 sequence is 15 residues long. Looked up from germline, CDR1 is SGDLS and CDR2 is YYNGEE. V dropped 2 bases and J dropped 2 bases, with 8 bases sitting between them. The CDR3 sequence is CASSVPSAGANVLTF. The CDR3 DNA sequence: TGTGCCAGCAGCGTCCCCTCTGCTGGGGCCAACGTCCTGACTTTC.

This clonotype was picked up a small number of times. V is TRBV28 and J is TRBJ2-1; 7 positions agree with TRBD1. This CDR3 is built from 15 residues. The V gene's germline CDR1 is MDHEN and CDR2 SYDVKM. Trimming at V came to 5 bases and at J to 4 bases, leaving 8 bases not matched to a gene. CDR3 nucleotides: TGTGCCAGCAGTCGCACCGGGACAGCTTACAATGAGCAGTTCTTC. Encoded protein: CASSRTGTAYNEQFF.

This clonotype was observed at least ten times. V gene TRBV6-2 or TRBV6-3 combines with J gene TRBJ2-1, with 11 bases matching TRBD2. This CDR3 is 20 amino acids long. The J segment lost 0 bases and the V segment lost 0 bases, leaving 10 bases of the junction unmatched. Per the germline V gene, CDR1 is MNHEY and CDR2 is SVGEGT. The CDR3 DNA reads TGTGCCAGCAGTTACTCGAGCCCTAGCGGGAGGAAGAGCTCCTACAATGAGCAGTTCTTC. Amino acid sequence: CASSYSSPSGRKSSYNEQFF.

This clonotype was observed a few times. V is TRBV20-1 and J is TRBJ2-1; 7 positions agree with TRBD1. V lost 8 bases, J lost 7 bases, and 11 bases stayed unmatched. This CDR3 spans 13 amino acids. Germline CDR1 DFQATT, CDR2 SNEGSKA (reference sequence). DNA for the CDR3: TGCAGTTCGAGGGGGCAGGGAAGGAATGAGCAGTTCTTC. Translating gives CSSRGQGRNEQFF.

The chain is built from TRBV5-1 and TRBJ2-1, with 9 bases matching TRBD1. The germline V gene has CDR1 SGHRS and CDR2 YFSETQ. V lost 4 bases, J lost 9 bases, and 8 bases stayed unmatched. This CDR3 spans 14 amino acids. The CDR3 DNA reads as TGCGCCAGCAGCCCGGGGGACAGGGTGGGTGAGCAGTTCTTC. It specifies CASSPGDRVGEQFF.

This chain connects TRBV15 to TRBJ2-5, with D hard to call. CDR3 size: 14 residues. Germline CDR1 and CDR2: LNHNV and YYDKDF (reference sequence). Trimming removed 5 bases from V and 3 bases from J, with 13 bases in between. CDR3 residues: CATSLWGREETQYF. CDR3 bases: TGTGCCACCAGCTTGTGGGGTCGGGAAGAGACCCAGTACTTC.

This clonotype was recorded at least ten times. The chain recombines TRBV5-1 with TRBJ1-5; 10 bases map to TRBD1. The length of the CDR3 is 14 residues. Unmatched junction bases numbered 4, after V lost 3 bases and J lost 7 bases. Germline V gene data show CDR1 as SGHRS and CDR2 as YFSETQ. CDR3 nucleotides: TGCGCCAGCAGCTCCGGACAGGGGGAACAGCCCCAGCATTTT. Its protein is CASSSGQGEQPQHF.

The chain uses TRBV18 and TRBJ2-3; a possible D gene is TRBD1 (5 bases). CDR1 KGHSH and CDR2 LQKENI come from the germline V gene. This CDR3 contains 14 residues. V was cut by 2 bases and J by 4 bases, with 10 bases left in between. CDR3: CASSPFRAADTQYF. In nucleotides, the CDR3 is TGTGCCAGCTCACCATTCAGGGCCGCAGATACGCAGTATTTT.

J is TRBJ1-2 and V is TRBV20-1; no firm D call. The CDR3 consists of 13 residues. V gave up 6 bases and J gave up 1 base, with 12 bases separating them. CDR1 and CDR2 (germline): DFQATT, SNEGSKA (reference sequence). In DNA form, the CDR3 reads TGCAGTGCGAGACCAGCTCTTAACTATGGCTACACCTTC. Its protein is CSARPALNYGYTF.

This clonotype has only a few counts. This chain uses TRBV4-3 with TRBJ2-7; 8 bases agree with TRBD1. V lost 1 base and J lost 2; bases outside the gene matches: 4. CDR3 length: 15 amino acids. The germline gives CDR1 LGHNA, CDR2 YSLEER. Here the CDR3 DNA reads TGCGCCAGCAGCCAAGCCAGGGGGCAAGCCTACGAGCAGTACTTC. Translation gives CASSQARGQAYEQYF.

This clonotype has only a few counts. This chain connects TRBV6-1 to TRBJ2-7, with D tentatively TRBD1 (5 bases). Trimming removed 6 bases at V and 3 bases at J, with 18 bases between. The germline gives CDR1 MNHNS, CDR2 SASEGT. The CDR3 runs to 15 residues. The CDR3 DNA reads TGTGCCAGCAGAGCCGACAGAGAAGACAACTACGAGCAGTACTTC. Protein: CASRADREDNYEQYF.

This clonotype was observed a few times. The V call is TRBV28, the J call TRBJ1-4; D is perhaps TRBD1 (5 bases). The CDR3 spans 16 residues. Germline V gives CDR1 MDHEN, CDR2 SYDVKM. The V end was cut by 3 bases, the J end by 8 bases, with 19 bases between. The CDR3 DNA reads as TGTGCCAGCAGTTTGGCCGGGCAGGGAGAGACGGAAAAACTGTTTTTT. This encodes CASSLAGQGETEKLFF. Combining the CDR3 with reference TRBV28 and TRBJ1-4 gives the whole variable domain DVKVTQSSRYLVKRTGEKVFLECVQDMDHENMFWYRQDPGLGLRLIYFSYDVKMKEKGDIPEGYSVSREKKERFSLILESASTNQTSMYLCASSLAGQGETEKLFFGSGTQLSVL.

This clonotype was seen at least ten times. This chain connects TRBV29-1 to TRBJ1-1; the D gene is possibly TRBD1 (6 bases). Germline V gene sequence: CDR1 SQVTM, CDR2 ANQGSEA. With 1 base removed from V and 2 bases from J, the gap between germline ends came to 11 bases. The CDR3 is 14 amino acids. In nucleotides, the CDR3 is TGCAGCGTTGAAGGTACAGGGATCAACACTGAAGCTTTCTTT. It specifies CSVEGTGINTEAFF.